Detailed here is one TCR beta chain. This record belongs to a study of technical replicates of blood from a handful of donors. The data were produced by immunoSEQ multiplex PCR, yet TCRdb's version contains in-frame clones alone and is incomplete. The sample lists approximately 76,000 clones; 86% were seen once. Germline lookup yields CDR1 SGHTA and CDR2 FQGNSA. CDR3 size: 17 residues. V gave up 3 bases and J gave up 6 bases, with 24 bases separating them. The chain recombines TRBV7-2 with TRBJ2-7; TRBD2 is a possible D gene (8 bases). This TCR came from a human donor in good health. Some clones in this sample may be carry-over from other donors' samples. The sample consisted of PBMCs. CDR3 amino acids: CASSFAGGRAGGSEQYF. In nucleotides, the CDR3 is TGTGCCAGCAGCTTTGCGGGAGGAAGGGCAGGGGGAAGCGAGCAGTACTTC.